The next 14 T cell receptor beta chains were all read from a single sample in a study of blood T cell repertoires in COVID-19. This table comes from immunoSEQ multiplex PCR, and its TCRdb copy is limited to in-frame clones, with some not included. The sample yields fewer than 350,000 clones, roughly 85% seen once. Specimen: PBMCs or T cells enriched from blood (not recorded which). The receptors here all came from a woman aged 25 to 39 who had been exposed to COVID-19.

V gene TRBV7-9 combines with J gene TRBJ2-1, with a possible D match to TRBD1 (6 bases). The V gene lost 7 bases and the J gene lost 0 bases, with 19 bases spanning the gap. The V gene's germline CDR1 is SEHNR and CDR2 FQNEAQ (reference sequence). CDR3 length: 17 amino acids. CDR3 region: CASTEGPGTPSYNEQFF. CDR3 DNA sequence: TGTGCCAGCACCGAAGGCCCCGGGACACCCTCCTACAATGAGCAGTTCTTC.

V and J are TRBV3-1 (or the pseudogene TRBV3-2) and TRBJ2-3; D gene ambiguous. There are 14 residues in the CDR3. The V end lost 1 base, the J end lost 1 base, and 6 bases lay between the germline ends. Per the germline V gene, CDR1 is LGHDT and CDR2 is YNNKEL (reference sequence). The CDR3 loop reads CASSQGAGTDTQYF. CDR3 sequence (DNA): TGTGCCAGCAGCCAAGGGGCAGGCACAGATACGCAGTATTTT.

This rearrangement joins TRBV6-1 to TRBJ1-5, with 8 bases matching TRBD1. CDR3 length equals 19 residues. Germline CDR1 reads MNHNS; CDR2 reads SASEGT. J lost 5 bases, V lost 4 bases, and 19 bases had no gene match. As DNA, the CDR3 is TGTGCCAGCAGTGCTTTCAGTCCCATGACTGACAGGGGCTATCAGCCCCAGCATTTT. It codes for CASSAFSPMTDRGYQPQHF.

V and J are TRBV28 and TRBJ2-5; 11 nucleotides agree with TRBD2. Germline V lookup: CDR1 MDHEN, CDR2 SYDVKM. V was pared by 4 bases and J by 4 bases, with 11 bases of the junction left unmatched. This CDR3 is 17 amino acids long. In nucleotides, the CDR3 is TGTGCCAGCAGTTCCCTTGGACTAGCGGGTGGTTCAGAGACCCAGTACTTC. It encodes CASSSLGLAGGSETQYF.

The J gene is TRBJ1-2, the V gene TRBV5-4; D is uncertain. Germline V gene sequence: CDR1 SGHNT, CDR2 YYREEE (reference sequence). The CDR3 is made up of 11 amino acids. Trimming cost V 4 bases and J 7 bases, with 8 bases left between them. CDR3 protein: CASSLGAGYTF. The CDR3 nucleotides are TGTGCCAGCAGCCTAGGAGCTGGCTACACCTTC.

The CDR3 sequence is CASSLHKALSGIQQIEQFF. CDR3 coding DNA: TGTGCCAGCAGCTTACACAAGGCGTTATCGGGGATACAACAGATTGAGCAGTTCTTC. This chain connects TRBV7-6 to TRBJ2-1; D perhaps matches TRBD2 (5 bases). Germline CDR1 SGHVS, CDR2 FNYEAQ. V was cut by 2 bases and J by 9 bases, with 29 bases left in between. The CDR3 length is 19 residues.

This sequence joins TRBV12-5 and TRBJ1-6; 7 positions agree with TRBD1. There are 17 residues in the CDR3. After removal of 0 bases from V and 5 bases from J, the junction contained 7 bases not matched to a gene. Germline V lookup: CDR1 LGHNT, CDR2 FRNRAP. CDR3 DNA sequence: TGTGCTAGTGGTTTGGTCAGGGTAGGGACAGATAATTCACCCCTCCACTTT. This codes for CASGLVRVGTDNSPLHF.

This clone was observed once. V usage is TRBV2 and J usage is TRBJ2-7; D is possibly TRBD1 (5 bases). This CDR3 region has 15 residues. Trimming removed 4 bases from V and 2 bases from J, with 15 bases in between. The germline gives CDR1 SNHLY, CDR2 FYNNEI. For the CDR3, the DNA is TGTGCCAGCAGTGTACAGGACATAATAGCCTACGAGCAGTACTTC. The encoded protein is CASSVQDIIAYEQYF. The full variable domain, completed using reference TRBV2 and TRBJ2-7, is EPEVTQTPSHQVTQMGQEVILRCVPISNHLYFYWYRQILGQKVEFLVSFYNNEISEKSEIFDDQFSVERPDGSNFTLKIRSTKLEDSAMYFCASSVQDIIAYEQYFGPGTRLTVT.

The chain employs TRBV2 and TRBJ2-1; 10 nucleotides align to TRBD2. This CDR3 has 15 amino acids. V trimming: 5 bases; J trimming: 4 bases; junction bases outside the gene matches: 5. Germline CDR1 reads SNHLY; CDR2 reads FYNNEI. The CDR3 nucleotides are TGTGCCAGCAGTCAGACTAGCGGGCCGTACAATGAGCAGTTCTTC. This translates into CASSQTSGPYNEQFF.

This clone was counted once. V and J are TRBV10-3 and TRBJ2-7, with D unresolved. Germline CDR1 ENHRY, CDR2 SYGVKD. The CDR3 covers 15 residues. V lost 0 bases and J 4 bases, leaving 13 bases between the germline ends. The CDR3 is CAISESRMGRYEQYF. The CDR3 DNA reads as TGTGCCATCAGTGAGTCGCGGATGGGTAGATACGAGCAGTACTTC.

A single count supports this clone. This chain links TRBV28 with TRBJ2-7, with 9 bases aligning to TRBD1. The CDR3 consists of 16 residues. CDR1 and CDR2 from the germline V gene are MDHEN and SYDVKM. Unmatched junction bases numbered 11, after V lost 4 bases and J lost 4 bases. This CDR3 is CASSSPLDRGTYEQYF. The CDR3 bases are TGTGCCAGCAGTTCTCCTCTGGACAGGGGAACGTACGAGCAGTACTTC. Complete variable domain (other parts from reference TRBV28 and TRBJ2-7): DVKVTQSSRYLVKRTGEKVFLECVQDMDHENMFWYRQDPGLGLRLIYFSYDVKMKEKGDIPEGYSVSREKKERFSLILESASTNQTSMYLCASSSPLDRGTYEQYFGPGTRLTVT.

This clone was counted at least ten times. The gene calls are TRBV24-1 and TRBJ2-7; 8 nucleotides line up with TRBD1. This CDR3 region has 16 residues. Germline V CDR1 and CDR2: KGHDR, SFDVKD. Trimming took 3 bases from V and 5 from J; bases not matched to a gene: 11. CDR3 DNA: TGTGCCACCAGTGATATCCCGGGACAGGTGCGGGACGAGCAGTACTTC. Encoded protein: CATSDIPGQVRDEQYF.

This chain joins TRBV28 and TRBJ1-4; no clear D gene. The CDR3 sequence is 17 residues long. Germline V gene lookup returns CDR1 MDHEN and CDR2 SYDVKM. V was clipped by 6 bases and J by 2 bases, with 19 bases between them. The CDR3 nucleotides are TGTGCCAGCAGGGAGGGCCCCTTGATTTCTACTAATGAAAAACTGTTTTTT. It translates to CASREGPLISTNEKLFF.

This chain uses TRBV28 with TRBJ1-2; 8 nucleotides agree with TRBD1. CDR3 length: 12 amino acids. J gave up 4 bases and V 8 bases, and 3 bases lay outside the gene matches. Germline V gene sequence: CDR1 MDHEN, CDR2 SYDVKM. CDR3 nucleotide sequence: TGTGCCAGCGGAGACAGGGGCTATGGCTACACCTTC. Its protein product is CASGDRGYGYTF.